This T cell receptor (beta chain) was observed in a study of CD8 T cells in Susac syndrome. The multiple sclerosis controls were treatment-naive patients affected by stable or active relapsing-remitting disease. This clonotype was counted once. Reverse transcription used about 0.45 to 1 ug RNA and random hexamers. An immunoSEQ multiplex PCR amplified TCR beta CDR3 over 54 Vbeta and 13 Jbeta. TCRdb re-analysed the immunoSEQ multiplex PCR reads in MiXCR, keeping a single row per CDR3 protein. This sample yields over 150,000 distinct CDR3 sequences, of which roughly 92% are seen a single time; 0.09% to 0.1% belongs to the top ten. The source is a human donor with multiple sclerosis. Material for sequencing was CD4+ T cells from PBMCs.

CDR3 DNA sequence: TGTGCCTGGAGTGTAAGCCTAGCGGGGGTGACAGATACGCAGTATTTT. Its protein is CAWSVSLAGVTDTQYF. The genes are TRBV30 and TRBJ2-3; 10 nucleotides agree with TRBD2. The junction had 6 bases not matched to a gene; V was cut back by 0 bases and J by 3 bases. The CDR3 loop spans 16 amino acids. The V gene's germline CDR1 is GTSNPN and CDR2 SVGIG (reference sequence).